Described below is a single T cell receptor (beta chain) sequence and its context. TCRdb passed the 5' RACE reads through MiXCR, listing each CDR3 protein once. This sample has 35,000 to 45,000 distinct CDR3 sequences, with less than 6.5% found just once. This sample is part of a study of early T cells in non-severe SARS-CoV-2 infection. Study at large: Alpha and beta chains were unpaired, from unsorted whole-blood bulk RNA.

The CDR3 sequence is 14 residues long. V lost 0 bases to trimming and J lost 5 bases, with 10 bases between them. CDR1 is DFQATT, CDR2 SNEGSKA, per germline (reference sequence). The clonotype comes from an adult who was a healthcare worker with PCR-confirmed SARS-CoV-2 infection or an uninfected control (not recorded which). The chain carries TRBV20-1 and TRBJ1-4; TRBD1 might be the D (5 bases). This sample comprised whole blood, obtained at baseline. Here the CDR3 DNA reads TGCAGTGCTAGAGATCGGCGGGGGAATGAAAAACTGTTTTTT. It codes for CSARDRRGNEKLFF.